This T cell receptor (beta chain) was profiled in a study of blood T cell repertoires in COVID-19. Whole-study context: PBMCs, B-cell-depleted T cells, or T cells provided the cDNA or gDNA that made up the material.

Germline V CDR1 and CDR2: ENHRY, SYGVKD. This CDR3 has 14 residues. Trimming at V came to 10 bases and at J to 4 bases, leaving 10 bases not matched to a gene. Original processing methods: For nucleated cells, counts were estimated from reference gene primer amplification. Clones were sequenced by immunoSEQ multiplex PCR, and TCRdb holds only the in-frame ones, with some missing. V, J and clone size are taken as reported in that table, and D and trimming were inferred from the DNA itself. The sample has about 180,000 clones, about 87% seen once. This clone has a handful of counts. J is TRBJ1-2 and V is TRBV10-3, with 9 bases identical to TRBD1. The receptor comes from a woman between 65 and 79 years old with COVID-19, enrolled during active disease. The sample taken for sequencing was peripheral blood. The CDR3 nucleotides read TGTGCCACCACGAGGACAGGGGACATCTATGGCTACACCTTC. This gives the protein CATTRTGDIYGYTF.